These 15 T cell receptor beta chains were all obtained from the same sample, sequenced in a study of OX40 agonist ivuxolimab in advanced cancers. Sequencing used immunoSEQ multiplex PCR; TCRdb keeps in-frame clones, though not all of them. This table has 70,000 to 95,000 clones, around 88% appearing once. The sample consisted of CD4+ or CD8+ T cells sorted from blood, taken in a trial of the OX40 agonist ivuxolimab. Receptor source: an adult with an advanced solid tumor such as melanoma, head and neck, liver or kidney cancer.

The chain is built from TRBV6-1 and TRBJ2-3, with 8 bases lining up with TRBD1. The germline CDR1 and CDR2 sequences are MNHNS and SASEGT. The CDR3 is made up of 14 amino acids. The V segment lost 6 bases and the J segment 4 bases; nucleotides outside the gene matches: 6. This chain's CDR3 is CASRLRQGSDTQYF. The CDR3 nucleotides are TGTGCCAGCAGACTGAGACAGGGGTCAGATACGCAGTATTTT.

The count of this clone is one. The rearrangement links TRBV12-5 to TRBJ2-7; 8 bases agree with TRBD1. Germline CDR1 is LGHNT and CDR2 is FRNRAP. CDR3 length equals 15 residues. J lost 3 bases, V lost 6 bases, and 10 bases had no gene match. CDR3 sequence reads: CASGRGTGPFYEQYF. In DNA, the CDR3 is TGTGCTAGTGGAAGAGGGACAGGTCCCTTCTACGAGCAGTACTTC.

This clone was counted between two and nine times. The chain has TRBV30 and TRBJ1-2; unclear D gene. V lost 4 bases and J 4 bases, leaving 7 bases between the germline ends. Looked up from germline, CDR1 is GTSNPN and CDR2 is SVGIG (reference sequence). The CDR3 is made up of 11 amino acids. The CDR3: CAWTAFYGYTF. The DNA of the CDR3 is TGTGCCTGGACAGCTTTCTATGGCTACACCTTC.

This clone was counted a few times. The chain is built from TRBV18 and TRBJ1-1, with 7 bases matching TRBD1. From germline, CDR1 is KGHSH and CDR2 LQKENI. After removal of 3 bases from V and 4 bases from J, the junction contained 5 bases not matched to a gene. There are 14 residues in the CDR3. The CDR3 coding sequence is TGTGCCAGCTCACCCGACAGGGAGGGCACTGAAGCTTTCTTT. Protein product: CASSPDREGTEAFF.

About this clone: Other DNA sequences from this sample encode an identical CDR3 as well. The chain is built from TRBV4-2 and TRBJ2-7; possible D gene TRBD1, 6 bases. The V end was cut by 0 bases, the J end by 7 bases, with 13 bases between. CDR1 and CDR2 (germline): LGHNA, YNFKEQ. The CDR3 runs to 14 residues. CDR3: CASSQDLQGREQYF. The CDR3 DNA follows: TGTGCCAGCAGCCAAGACCTACAGGGAAGGGAGCAGTACTTC.

The chain joins TRBV6-1 to TRBJ1-5; TRBD1 might be the D (6 bases). V dropped 3 bases and J dropped 0 bases, with 12 bases sitting between them. CDR1 is MNHNS and CDR2 is SASEGT in the germline V gene. CDR3 length: 16 amino acids. CDR3 protein: CASSDRTVNSNQPQHF. In nucleotides, the CDR3 is TGTGCCAGCAGTGATAGGACAGTGAATAGCAATCAGCCCCAGCATTTT.

This sequence joins TRBV18 and TRBJ2-1; 8 bases align to TRBD2. V lost 7 bases to trimming and J lost 9 bases; unmatched junction nucleotides: 17. CDR3 length equals 16 residues. Germline V gene data show CDR1 as KGHSH and CDR2 as LQKENI. CDR3 sequence (DNA): TGTGCCAGCTGCTCCGCCCTAACGGGAGGGCTTACTGAGCAGTTCTTC. Its protein product is CASCSALTGGLTEQFF. The variable domain in full, completed from reference TRBV18 and TRBJ2-1, reads NAGVMQNPRHLVRRRGQEARLRCSPMKGHSHVYWYRQLPEEGLKFMVYLQKENIIDESGMPKERFSAEFPKEGPSILRIQQVVRGDSAAYFCASCSALTGGLTEQFFGPGTRLTVL.

The chain carries TRBV7-9 and TRBJ2-5, with D possibly TRBD2 on 6 matching bases. V was pared by 2 bases and J by 2 bases, with 9 bases between. This CDR3 has 14 amino acids. CDR1 SEHNR and CDR2 FQNEAQ come from the germline V gene (reference sequence). In DNA form, the CDR3 reads TGTGCCAGCAGCTTACGACTAGAACAAGAGACCCAGTACTTC. Protein sequence: CASSLRLEQETQYF.

This chain joins TRBV11-2 and TRBJ1-2; weak D call: TRBD1 (5 bases). V lost 1 base and J lost 0, with 12 bases in between. Germline V lookup: CDR1 SGHAT, CDR2 FQNNGV. CDR3 length equals 16 residues. CDR3 sequence: CASSLGQGSTNYGYTF. CDR3 DNA: TGTGCCAGCAGCTTAGGTCAGGGATCTACTAACTATGGCTACACCTTC.

This clone has just one count. V usage is TRBV7-2 and J usage is TRBJ2-5; 8 positions match TRBD1. The CDR3 is 15 amino acids. Germline V gene data show CDR1 as SGHTA and CDR2 as FQGNSA. V was pared by 6 bases and J by 0 bases, with 6 bases of the junction left unmatched. The CDR3: CASSQDRGDQETQYF. Written as DNA, the CDR3 is TGTGCCAGCAGTCAAGACAGGGGTGACCAAGAGACCCAGTACTTC. Together with reference TRBV7-2 and TRBJ2-5, the CDR3 gives the full variable domain: GAGVSQSPSNKVTEKGKDVELRCDPISGHTALYWYRQSLGQGLEFLIYFQGNSAPDKSGLPSDRFSAERTGGSVSTLTIQRTQQEDSAVYLCASSQDRGDQETQYFGPGTRLLVL.

This rearrangement joins TRBV7-9 to TRBJ2-1; maybe TRBD1 (5 bases). The CDR3 covers 12 residues. The V gene's germline CDR1 is SEHNR and CDR2 FQNEAQ (reference sequence). V lost 2 bases and J 10 bases, leaving 9 bases between the germline ends. The CDR3 here is CASSLQGGEQFF. The CDR3 DNA follows: TGTGCCAGCAGCTTACAGGGTGGGGAGCAGTTCTTC. Full variable domain (outside the CDR3, taken from reference TRBV7-9 and TRBJ2-1): DTGVSQNPRHKITKRGQNVTFRCDPISEHNRLYWYRQTLGQGPEFLTYFQNEAQLEKSRLLSDRFSAERPKGSFSTLEIQRTEQGDSAMYLCASSLQGGEQFFGPGTRLTVL.

J is TRBJ2-2 and V is TRBV27; 9 bases agree with TRBD2. Germline CDR1 is MNHEY and CDR2 is SMNVEV (reference sequence). The CDR3 runs 16 residues. The V gene end was trimmed by 3 bases and the J gene end by 3 bases; junction bases not matched to a gene: 5. CDR3 sequence reads: CASSFRTSVYTGELFF. The CDR3 region has the DNA TGTGCCAGCAGTTTCAGGACTAGCGTTTACACCGGGGAGCTGTTTTTT.

The genes are TRBV5-6 and TRBJ2-7; 10 positions match TRBD2. This CDR3 contains 15 residues. V gave up 5 bases and J gave up 0 bases; unmatched junction bases: 5. Germline V gene lookup returns CDR1 SGHDT and CDR2 YYEEEE. CDR3 in amino acids: CASRTTSGASYEQYF. Written as DNA, the CDR3 is TGTGCCAGCAGGACTACTAGCGGGGCCTCCTACGAGCAGTACTTC.

The rearrangement links TRBV28 to TRBJ1-4, with 9 bases fitting TRBD1. The CDR3 runs 14 residues. CDR1 and CDR2 (germline): MDHEN, SYDVKM. V shed 5 bases, J shed 8 bases, and the junction held 6 bases outside the gene matches. This CDR3 reads CASSLTGGREKLFF. The CDR3 DNA follows: TGTGCCAGCAGTCTGACAGGGGGGCGGGAAAAACTGTTTTTT.

This chain uses TRBV14 with TRBJ2-7; no firm D call. Trimming stripped 7 bases from V and 7 bases from J, with 17 bases between. Germline V CDR1 and CDR2: SGHDN, FVKESK. The CDR3 is 13 amino acids. The CDR3: CASNVRAWGEQYF. The CDR3 DNA follows: TGTGCCAGCAACGTACGGGCATGGGGTGAGCAGTACTTC. Variable domain in full (rest from reference TRBV14 and TRBJ2-7): EAGVTQFPSHSVIEKGQTVTLRCDPISGHDNLYWYRRVMGKEIKFLLHFVKESKQDESGMPNNRFLAERTGGTYSTLKVQPAELEDSGVYFCASNVRAWGEQYFGPGTRLTVT.